The 2 T cell receptor beta chains in this list originate from one sample, sequenced in a study of vaccination effects on CD4 cells after COVID-19. For these TCRs, the target antigens are not known. Profiled with immunoSEQ multiplex PCR; TCRdb holds only in-frame clones, not every one. The repertoire holds approximately 45,000 clones, with around 74% as singletons. Once cultured for around 11 days, the cells underwent separation to obtain CD4+ T cells. Sequences were derived from CD4+ T cells from PBMCs cultured without peptide, sampled before COVID-19 vaccination. The source of these receptors is a human donor who had a prior SARS-CoV-2 infection.

In regard to this clone: The germline gene is not matched at one end of the junction; a read error may be the cause. The genes are TRBV7-7 and TRBJ2-5; 11 nucleotides match TRBD2. The CDR3 runs to 17 residues. Germline lookup yields CDR1 SSHAT and CDR2 FNYEAQ (reference sequence). CDR3 in amino acids: CASSLAYSGGAGETQYF. In DNA form, the CDR3 reads TGTGCTAGCAGCTTAGCGTATAGCGGGGGGGCCGGAGAGACCCAGTACTTC.

This chain links TRBV6-5 with TRBJ1-2; the D gene is possibly TRBD1 (5 bases). In germline, CDR1 is MNHEY, CDR2 SVGAGI. The V end lost 8 bases, the J end lost 0 bases, and 16 bases lay between the germline ends. This CDR3 spans 15 amino acids. CDR3 amino acids: CASSRDGPSNYGYTF. The CDR3 nucleotides are TGTGCCAGCTCCCGGGACGGACCGTCTAACTATGGCTACACCTTC.